This is a list of T cell receptor beta chains from one sample in a study of T-cell memory formation after mild COVID-19. MiXCR, run by TCRdb on the 5' RACE reads, gives a single entry per CDR3 protein. The table has roughly 400,000 distinct CDR3 sequences, roughly 24% seen once. The sequencing input was PBMCs or a T cell subset sorted from them (not recorded which). The receptors derive from an adult woman who had mild COVID-19 (a few samples of this study predate the infection). Cell type and time point are not known. The CDR3 runs from the conserved cysteine through the conserved F or W. Fields, in order: CDR3 protein, J gene, V gene.

CDR3 protein: CASSLVNEKLFF
J gene: TRBJ1-4
V gene: TRBV7-9

CDR3 protein: CASSHTEDISTDTQYF
J gene: TRBJ2-3
V gene: TRBV12-3/TRBV12-4

CDR3 protein: CASSPGLNTEAFF
J gene: TRBJ1-1
V gene: TRBV18

CDR3 protein: CASSLLPGDTGELFF
J gene: TRBJ2-2
V gene: TRBV5-1

CDR3 protein: CASGETGVSYEQYF
J gene: TRBJ2-7
V gene: TRBV25-1

CDR3 protein: CASSQDLVALNTQYF
J gene: TRBJ2-3
V gene: TRBV14

CDR3 protein: CASSPDWEGDTQYF
J gene: TRBJ2-3
V gene: TRBV18

CDR3 protein: CASSVDRATYEQYF
J gene: TRBJ2-7
V gene: TRBV6-6

CDR3 protein: CAWSGLLAGRDTQYF
J gene: TRBJ2-3
V gene: TRBV30

CDR3 protein: CASSLNPGTENSPLHF
J gene: TRBJ1-6
V gene: TRBV7-6

CDR3 protein: CASSLVYGETQYF
J gene: TRBJ2-5
V gene: TRBV11-2

CDR3 protein: CASSLGIQSGTDTQYF
J gene: TRBJ2-3
V gene: TRBV5-1

CDR3 protein: CSARSGQLQYF
J gene: TRBJ2-7
V gene: TRBV20-1